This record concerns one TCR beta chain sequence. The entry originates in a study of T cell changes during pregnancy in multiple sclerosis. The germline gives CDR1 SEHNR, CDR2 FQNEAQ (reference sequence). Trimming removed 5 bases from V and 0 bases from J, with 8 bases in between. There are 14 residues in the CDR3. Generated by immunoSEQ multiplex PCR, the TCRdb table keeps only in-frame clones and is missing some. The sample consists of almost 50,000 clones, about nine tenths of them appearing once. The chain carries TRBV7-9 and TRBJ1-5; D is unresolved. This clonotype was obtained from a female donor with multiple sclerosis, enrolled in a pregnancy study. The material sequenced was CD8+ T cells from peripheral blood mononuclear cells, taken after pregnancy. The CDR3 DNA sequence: TGTGCCAGCAGCCCCGGGTATAGCAATCAGCCCCAGCATTTT. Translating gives CASSPGYSNQPQHF.